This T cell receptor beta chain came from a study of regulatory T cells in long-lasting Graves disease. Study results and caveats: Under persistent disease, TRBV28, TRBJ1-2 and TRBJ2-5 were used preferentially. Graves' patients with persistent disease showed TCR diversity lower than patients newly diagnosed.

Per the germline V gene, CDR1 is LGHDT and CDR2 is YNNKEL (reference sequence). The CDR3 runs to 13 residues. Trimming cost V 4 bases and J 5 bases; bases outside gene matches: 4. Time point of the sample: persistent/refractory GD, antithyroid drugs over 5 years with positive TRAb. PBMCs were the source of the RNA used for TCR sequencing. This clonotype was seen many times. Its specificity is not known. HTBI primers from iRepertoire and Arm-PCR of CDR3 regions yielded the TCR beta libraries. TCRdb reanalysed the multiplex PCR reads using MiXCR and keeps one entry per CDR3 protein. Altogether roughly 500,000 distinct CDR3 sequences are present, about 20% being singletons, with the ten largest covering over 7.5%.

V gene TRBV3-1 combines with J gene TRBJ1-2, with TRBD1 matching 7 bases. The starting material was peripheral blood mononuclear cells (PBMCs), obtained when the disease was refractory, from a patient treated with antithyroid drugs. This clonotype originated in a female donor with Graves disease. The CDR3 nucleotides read TGTGCCAGCAGCCCCCCCAGGGGGTATGGCTACACCTTC. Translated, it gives CASSPPRGYGYTF.